The entry below gives a single T cell receptor (beta chain) sequence along with its context. Its antigen is not known. V was trimmed by 6 bases and J by 4 bases, leaving 9 bases between them. CDR3 size: 12 residues. The germline V gene encodes CDR1 SGHAT and CDR2 FQNNGV. These data are taken from a study of T cells in Graves' hyperthyroidism and ophthalmopathy. It was RNA transcripts that yielded the amplified TCR beta CDR3 regions. HTBI primers were the set used in a first-round RT-PCR of the TCR CDR3. TCRdb processed the multiplex PCR reads anew with MiXCR; each CDR3 protein has one entry. This sample has roughly 500,000 distinct CDR3 sequences, with 46% found just once. Clinical symptoms, serum thyroxine, TRAb, thyroid ultrasound and orbital computed tomography established diagnosis. Study findings and constraints: Ophthalmopathy was told apart from stable hyperthyroidism by a 13 V-J model.

The rearrangement links TRBV11-2 to TRBJ1-2; D is perhaps TRBD1 (6 bases). This receptor was taken from an adult woman with Graves' disease, either hyperthyroidism or ophthalmopathy (not recorded which). Sequences were obtained from peripheral blood or thyroid tissue (not recorded which). CDR3 sequence reads: CASSGQIYGYTF. The CDR3 DNA sequence: TGTGCCAGCAGTGGACAGATCTATGGCTACACCTTC.